A single sample is the source of the 8 T cell receptor beta chains below, sequenced in a study of shared clonotypes between healthy human individuals. This table comes from immunoSEQ multiplex PCR, and its TCRdb copy is limited to in-frame clones, with some not included. The table lists about 2.1 million clones, about 93% of them singletons. CD45RO-negative, CCR7-positively selected cells formed the naive CD8 fraction, excluding terminally differentiated effector memory CD45RA+ cells. Sequenced sample: naive CD8+ T cells from PBMCs. These receptor sequences come from a young man in good health. Some clones in this sample may be carry-over from other donors' samples.

The chain is built from TRBV5-8 and TRBJ2-5; TRBD2 aligns across 13 bases. The J segment lost 5 bases and the V segment lost 4 bases, leaving 8 bases of the junction unmatched. This CDR3 is 16 amino acids long. CDR1 SGHTS and CDR2 YDEGEE come from the germline V gene. As DNA, the CDR3 is TGTGCCAGCAGCCTAGGACTAGCGGGAGCGGAGGAGACCCAGTACTTC. It specifies CASSLGLAGAEETQYF.

This rearrangement joins TRBV14 to TRBJ2-7; D uncertain. The CDR3 covers 17 residues. Germline V gives CDR1 SGHDN, CDR2 FVKESK. Trimming removed 3 bases from V and 2 bases from J, with 20 bases in between. CDR3 in DNA: TGTGCCAGCAGCCATAACCCCCTCGGCTCATCTACCTACGAGCAGTACTTC. It is translated as CASSHNPLGSSTYEQYF.

The chain employs TRBV7-9 and TRBJ1-4; a possible D gene is TRBD1 (6 bases). Germline CDR1 reads SEHNR; CDR2 reads FQNEAQ (reference sequence). This CDR3 comprises 15 residues. V was pared by 5 bases and J by 0 bases, with 10 bases between. CDR3 coding DNA: TGTGCCAGCAGCCCAAACAGGGCAACTAATGAAAAACTGTTTTTT. Translated, it gives CASSPNRATNEKLFF.

This clone showed up just once. The V and J genes are TRBV20-1 and TRBJ2-7; TRBD2 matches at 12 bases. This CDR3 has 11 residues. CDR1 is DFQATT, CDR2 SNEGSKA, per germline (reference sequence). The J segment lost 7 bases and the V segment lost 7 bases, leaving 2 bases of the junction unmatched. The CDR3 reads CSGLAGVEQYF. The DNA of the CDR3 is TGCAGTGGACTAGCGGGAGTAGAGCAGTACTTC.

The chain uses TRBV19 and TRBJ1-1; TRBD1 is a possible D gene (5 bases). Germline CDR1 is LNHDA and CDR2 is SQIVND (reference sequence). The CDR3 is 15 amino acids. Trimming removed 1 base at V and 1 base at J, with 10 bases between. The CDR3 protein is CASSIGSGQNTEAFF. Written as DNA, the CDR3 is TGTGCCAGTAGTATAGGGTCTGGACAGAACACTGAAGCTTTCTTT.

This clone has a single count. The chain joins TRBV7-2 to TRBJ2-7; 7 bases agree with TRBD2. Unmatched junction bases numbered 11, after V lost 5 bases and J lost 7 bases. There are 14 residues in the CDR3. Germline V gene data show CDR1 as SGHTA and CDR2 as FQGNSA. CDR3 DNA: TGTGCCAGCAGCCCGCTAGCGGTTGTTGGTGAGCAGTACTTC. It yields the protein CASSPLAVVGEQYF. Full variable domain (outside the CDR3, taken from reference TRBV7-2 and TRBJ2-7): GAGVSQSPSNKVTEKGKDVELRCDPISGHTALYWYRQSLGQGLEFLIYFQGNSAPDKSGLPSDRFSAERTGGSVSTLTIQRTQQEDSAVYLCASSPLAVVGEQYFGPGTRLTVT.

This chain joins TRBV27 and TRBJ2-2, with 11 bases identical to TRBD2. Germline CDR1 reads MNHEY; CDR2 reads SMNVEV (reference sequence). The J segment lost 6 bases and the V segment lost 7 bases, leaving 4 bases of the junction unmatched. CDR3 length: 14 amino acids. CDR3 nucleotide sequence: TGTGCCAGCACACTAGCGGGAGCGCCCGGGGAGCTGTTTTTT. This encodes CASTLAGAPGELFF.

The chain carries TRBV4-3 and TRBJ2-7, with D perhaps matching TRBD1 (6 bases). Germline CDR1 and CDR2: LGHNA and YSLEER. The CDR3 is 17 amino acids. V was trimmed by 1 base and J by 0 bases, leaving 16 bases between them. The CDR3 protein is CASSQGTRTGPSYEQYF. CDR3 in DNA: TGCGCCAGCAGCCAAGGGACACGAACAGGGCCCTCCTACGAGCAGTACTTC.